This record looks at one T cell receptor beta chain sequence and its context. The sample originates from a study of T cell changes during pregnancy in multiple sclerosis. Sequencing was performed with immunoSEQ multiplex PCR; in TCRdb, only in-frame clones are kept and a portion is missing. The profile covers around 80,000 clones, with approximately 90% appearing a single time and 1.4% taken by the ten largest. V shed 6 bases and J shed 1 base, with 40 bases lying between them. The CDR3 length is 23 residues. Germline lookup yields CDR1 WNHNN and CDR2 SYGVQD (reference sequence). The chain combines TRBV10-1 with TRBJ2-7; tentative D call: TRBD1 (6 bases). This material consisted of peripheral blood, taken before pregnancy. The receptor was derived from a female donor with multiple sclerosis, enrolled in a pregnancy study. In DNA, the CDR3 is TGCGCCAGCAGCCTTATCCTGAATTCTAACAGGGCGGAAGTAGATAAGGGTTCCTACGAGCAGTACTTC. Its translation is CASSLILNSNRAEVDKGSYEQYF.